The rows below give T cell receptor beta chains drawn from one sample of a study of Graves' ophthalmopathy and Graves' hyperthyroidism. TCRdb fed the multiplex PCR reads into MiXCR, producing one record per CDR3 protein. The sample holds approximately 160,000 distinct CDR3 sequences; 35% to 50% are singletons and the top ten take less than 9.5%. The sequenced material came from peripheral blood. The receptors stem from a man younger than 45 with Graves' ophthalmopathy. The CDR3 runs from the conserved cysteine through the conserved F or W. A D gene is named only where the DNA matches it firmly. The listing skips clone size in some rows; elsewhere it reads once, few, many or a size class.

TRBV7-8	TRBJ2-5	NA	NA	CASSNRGAETQYF	TGTGCCAGCAGCAACAGAGGGGCAGAGACCCAGTACTTC
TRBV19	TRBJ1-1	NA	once	CASSSDADTEAFF	TGTGCCAGTAGCTCCGACGCCGACACTGAAGCTTTCTTT
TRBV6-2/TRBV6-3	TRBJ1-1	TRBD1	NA	CASSSPLGQALNTEAFF	TGTGCCAGCAGTTCCCCCCTGGGACAGGCCTTGAACACTGAAGCTTTCTTT
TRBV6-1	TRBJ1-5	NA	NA	CASSAPGGPQHF	TGTGCCAGCAGTGCCCCTGGGGGCCCCCAGCATTTT
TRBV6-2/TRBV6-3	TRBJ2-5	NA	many	CASSYAGNLKGTQYF	TGTGCCAGCAGTTACGCGGGCAACCTGAAGGGGACCCAGTACTTC
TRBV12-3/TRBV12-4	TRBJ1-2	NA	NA	CASSYERGAIDGYTF	TGTGCCAGCAGTTATGAGCGAGGGGCAATCGATGGCTACACCTTC
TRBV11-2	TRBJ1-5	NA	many	CASSLDVLKAPSAQPQHF	TGTGCCAGCAGCTTAGATGTTTTGAAGGCCCCGTCCGCTCAGCCCCAGCATTTT
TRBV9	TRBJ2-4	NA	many	CASSPGGLAKNIQYF	TGTGCCAGCAGCCCCGGAGGTTTAGCCAAAAACATTCAGTACTTC
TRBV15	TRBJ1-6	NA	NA	CATSRDLGSLGSPLHF	TGTGCCACCAGCAGAGATTTGGGTTCCTTAGGTTCACCCCTCCACTTT
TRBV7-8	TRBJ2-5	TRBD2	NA	CASSLGGGKETQYF	TGTGCCAGCAGCTTAGGGGGGGGAAAGGAGACCCAGTACTTC
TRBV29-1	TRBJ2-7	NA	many	CSVEGPETYEQYF	TGCAGCGTTGAAGGACCGGAAACCTACGAGCAGTACTTC
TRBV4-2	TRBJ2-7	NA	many	CASSQEGSSYEQYF	TGTGCCAGCAGCCAAGAGGGCAGCTCCTACGAGCAGTACTTC
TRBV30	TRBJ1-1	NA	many	CAWGGRITAFF	TGTGCCTGGGGGGGCAGGATCACTGCTTTCTTT
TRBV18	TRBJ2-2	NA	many	CASSPWGSANTGELFF	TGTGCCAGCTCACCATGGGGGTCCGCGAACACCGGGGAGCTGTTTTTT
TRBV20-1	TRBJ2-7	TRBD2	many	CSASGLAYEQYF	TGCAGTGCCTCGGGACTAGCCTACGAGCAGTACTTC